The entry that follows covers one T cell receptor beta chain sequence. The data originate from a study of blood T cell repertoires in COVID-19. Across the whole study: Sites in the United States, Italy and Spain provided acute and convalescent COVID-19 samples. Sources were T cells, B-cell-depleted T cells, or PBMCs; the material itself was cDNA or gDNA.

CDR1 is SGHNT, CDR2 YYREEE, per germline (reference sequence). Trimming took 4 bases from V and 6 from J; bases not matched to a gene: 21. The CDR3 is 20 residues long. Authors' processing steps: Scientists estimated how many nucleated cells there were by amplifying reference gene primers. Data came from immunoSEQ multiplex PCR; TCRdb stores just in-frame clones and leaves some out. The V and J calls and clone size come from that table; D and trimming were worked out from the DNA. The data hold 200,000 to 250,000 clones, with approximately 86% observed a single time. This TCR derives from a woman aged 55-70 years who had recovered from COVID-19. The V call is TRBV5-4, the J call TRBJ2-2, with 10 bases matching TRBD2. The sample was peripheral blood. CDR3 nucleotide sequence: TGTGCCAGCAGCCCCCGCGGGAGGGTAGAGCGGGGGGGCCATGCCGGGGAGCTGTTTTTT. Translation gives CASSPRGRVERGGHAGELFF. The full variable domain, completed using reference TRBV5-4 and TRBJ2-2, is ETGVTQSPTHLIKTRGQQVTLRCSSQSGHNTVSWYQQALGQGPQFIFQYYREEENGRGNFPPRFSGLQFPNYSSELNVNALELDDSALYLCASSPRGRVERGGHAGELFFGEGSRLTVL.